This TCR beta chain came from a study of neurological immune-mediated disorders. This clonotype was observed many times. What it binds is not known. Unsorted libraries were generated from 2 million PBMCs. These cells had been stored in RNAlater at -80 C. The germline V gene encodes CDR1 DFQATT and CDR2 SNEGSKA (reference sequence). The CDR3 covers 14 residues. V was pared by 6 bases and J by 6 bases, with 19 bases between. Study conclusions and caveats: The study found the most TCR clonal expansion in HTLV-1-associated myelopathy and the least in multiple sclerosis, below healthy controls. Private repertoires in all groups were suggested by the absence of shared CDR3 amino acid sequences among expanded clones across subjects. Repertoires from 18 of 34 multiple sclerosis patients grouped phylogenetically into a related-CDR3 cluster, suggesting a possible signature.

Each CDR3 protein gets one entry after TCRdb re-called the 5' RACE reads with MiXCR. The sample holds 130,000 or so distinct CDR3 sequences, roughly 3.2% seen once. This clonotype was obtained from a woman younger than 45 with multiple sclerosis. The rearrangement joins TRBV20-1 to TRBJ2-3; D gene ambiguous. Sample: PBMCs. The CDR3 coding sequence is TGCAGTGCCCCGGATTCCAGTCCTGCTGATACGCAGTATTTT. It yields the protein CSAPDSSPADTQYF.